Following are 15 T cell receptor beta chains from one sample sequenced in a study of OX40 agonist ivuxolimab in advanced cancers. Receptors were amplified or captured by the immunoSEQ multiplex PCR assay. TCRdb provides this immuneACCESS table in a form limited to in-frame rearrangements. Some clones are lacking; in checked studies, under half of them reflect an unresolved V gene, and why the rest are absent is not known. The sample has over 60,000 clones on record, 85% of them singletons. The ten top clones hold about 4% of the sample. The sample here was CD4+ or CD8+ T cells sorted from blood, taken in a trial of the OX40 agonist ivuxolimab. The origin of the receptors is an adult with an advanced solid tumor such as melanoma, head and neck, liver or kidney cancer.

The chain links TRBV7-8 to TRBJ2-2; no reliable D call. This CDR3 comprises 18 residues. Per germline, CDR1 SGHVS and CDR2 FQNEAQ. V shed 1 base and J shed 3 bases, with 18 bases lying between them. The CDR3 bases are TGTGCCAGCAGCTTAGTGGGTCGGTCTTCTTTTTACACCGGGGAGCTGTTTTTT. As protein: CASSLVGRSSFYTGELFF.

The chain is built from TRBV7-6 and TRBJ2-1; 7 bases align to TRBD2. The CDR3 runs 13 residues. Unmatched junction bases numbered 1, after V lost 1 base and J lost 7 bases. The V gene's germline CDR1 is SGHVS and CDR2 FNYEAQ. The CDR3 loop reads CASSLGGGNEQFF. CDR3 bases: TGTGCCAGCAGCTTAGGGGGGGGGAATGAGCAGTTCTTC.

J is TRBJ1-6 and V is TRBV7-9; unclear D gene. The CDR3 totals 14 residues. Per the germline V gene, CDR1 is SEHNR and CDR2 is FQNEAQ (reference sequence). V lost 2 bases and J 7 bases, leaving 9 bases between the germline ends. The chain's CDR3 is CASSLSRTNSPLHF. Here the CDR3 DNA reads TGTGCCAGCAGCTTAAGCCGGACGAATTCACCCCTCCACTTT.

The chain combines TRBV7-2 with TRBJ2-7, with 11 bases fitting TRBD1. J lost 6 bases, V lost 4 bases, and 2 bases had no gene match. Germline V gene data show CDR1 as SGHTA and CDR2 as FQGNSA. The CDR3 sequence is 13 residues long. This CDR3 reads CASSSGQGAEQYF. CDR3 DNA sequence: TGTGCCAGCAGCTCCGGACAGGGGGCCGAGCAGTACTTC.

This chain links TRBV7-6 with TRBJ1-5; a possible D gene is TRBD1 (6 bases). Germline V gene lookup returns CDR1 SGHVS and CDR2 FNYEAQ. The CDR3 is made up of 14 amino acids. V was clipped by 6 bases and J by 3 bases, with 12 bases between them. CDR3 sequence: CASSRTASNQPQHF. Here the CDR3 DNA reads TGTGCCAGCAGTCGGACAGCTTCCAATCAGCCCCAGCATTTT.

The sample holds a few counts of this clone. This chain connects TRBV7-3 to TRBJ2-7; D unresolved. CDR1 is SGHTA, CDR2 FQGTGA, per germline. The length of the CDR3 is 15 residues. The ends were cut back, 2 bases at V and 2 bases at J, with 13 bases in the middle. The CDR3 loop reads CASSLGGSSTYEQYF. DNA of the CDR3: TGTGCCAGCAGCTTAGGCGGTAGTAGCACCTACGAGCAGTACTTC. Filled out from reference TRBV7-3 and TRBJ2-7, the complete variable domain reads GAGVSQTPSNKVTEKGKYVELRCDPISGHTALYWYRQSLGQGPEFLIYFQGTGAADDSGLPNDRFFAVRPEGSVSTLKIQRTERGDSAVYLCASSLGGSSTYEQYFGPGTRLTVT.

The chain is built from TRBV7-2 and TRBJ1-3; tentatively, D is TRBD1 (5 bases). Germline CDR1 and CDR2: SGHTA and FQGNSA. V was cut by 4 bases and J by 4 bases, with 20 bases left in between. The CDR3 extends over 17 amino acids. The CDR3 protein is CASSSNYWQGSGNTIYF. CDR3 nucleotide sequence: TGTGCCAGCAGCTCTAACTACTGGCAGGGATCAGGAAACACCATATATTTT.

This clone was found a few times. This chain uses TRBV14 with TRBJ1-1; D possibly corresponds to TRBD1 (6 bases). Germline loops: CDR1 SGHDN, CDR2 FVKESK. The length of the CDR3 is 15 residues. The germline V and J ends were trimmed by 5 bases and 4 bases, with 17 bases remaining between them. The CDR3 bases are TGTGCCAGCAGCTCGAGACAGGCTGCGGGCACTGAAGCTTTCTTT. Its translation: CASSSRQAAGTEAFF.

The chain carries TRBV7-3 and TRBJ2-6; weak D call: TRBD2 (5 bases). Trimming cost V 8 bases and J 2 bases, with 13 bases left between them. CDR1 SGHTA and CDR2 FQGTGA come from the germline V gene. This CDR3 is built from 15 residues. CDR3 DNA: TGTGCCAGCTCATATTCGAGGGCTGGGGCCAACGTCCTGACTTTC. As protein: CASSYSRAGANVLTF.

This rearrangement joins TRBV2 to TRBJ2-7; tentative D call: TRBD1 (5 bases). Germline-derived CDR1 and CDR2 are SNHLY and FYNNEI. The CDR3 loop spans 16 amino acids. The V and J ends lost 4 bases and 0 bases respectively, with 16 bases between them. The CDR3 here is CASSVRASTASYEQYF. The CDR3 bases are TGTGCCAGCAGTGTTAGGGCATCGACAGCCTCCTACGAGCAGTACTTC.

The chain uses TRBV4-1 and TRBJ1-1, with 8 bases matching TRBD1. The CDR3 runs 16 residues. Germline V CDR1 and CDR2: MGHRA, YSYEKL. V shed 0 bases, J shed 3 bases, and the junction held 6 bases outside the gene matches. CDR3 region: CASSQEGTGGYTEAFF. The CDR3 bases are TGCGCCAGCAGCCAAGAAGGTACAGGGGGATACACTGAAGCTTTCTTT.

V gene TRBV28 combines with J gene TRBJ1-6; D call uncertain. Trimming removed 5 bases from V and 10 bases from J, with 6 bases in between. CDR1 and CDR2 (germline): MDHEN, SYDVKM. This CDR3 comprises 11 residues. Written as DNA, the CDR3 is TGTGCCAGCAGTACCTACTCACCCCTCCACTTT. The encoded protein is CASSTYSPLHF.

The chain is built from TRBV5-6 and TRBJ2-5; D is possibly TRBD2 (6 bases). The germline V and J ends were trimmed by 2 bases and 5 bases, with 25 bases remaining between them. The CDR3 has 18 residues. Germline CDR1 reads SGHDT; CDR2 reads YYEEEE. This CDR3 reads CASSFYLTGAARSETQYF. In nucleotides, the CDR3 is TGTGCCAGCAGCTTTTACCTAACGGGAGCCGCCCGGTCGGAGACCCAGTACTTC.

The chain joins TRBV2 to TRBJ2-5; D not certain. The germline V and J ends were trimmed by 6 bases and 2 bases, with 13 bases remaining between them. Germline CDR1 reads SNHLY; CDR2 reads FYNNEI. This CDR3 has 14 amino acids. Here the CDR3 reads CASRGFEIQETQYF. CDR3 DNA sequence: TGTGCCAGCAGGGGGTTTGAGATACAAGAGACCCAGTACTTC.

The chain combines TRBV11-2 with TRBJ2-2; 9 nucleotides align to TRBD2. Trimming at V came to 1 base and at J to 3 bases, leaving 9 bases not matched to a gene. This CDR3 comprises 18 residues. CDR1 and CDR2 (germline): SGHAT, FQNNGV. The CDR3 region is CASSLGGWRGGYTGELFF. As DNA, the CDR3 is TGTGCCAGCAGCTTAGGTGGCTGGCGGGGGGGGTACACCGGGGAGCTGTTTTTT.